This entry lists 25 T cell receptor beta chains sequenced from one sample in a study of blood T cell repertoires in COVID-19. Sequencing was performed with immunoSEQ multiplex PCR; in TCRdb, only in-frame clones are kept and a portion is missing. Of roughly 230,000 clones in the sample, approximately 92% were seen once. Sequencing was done on a sample of peripheral blood. Receptor source: a woman in her 40s who had recovered from COVID-19.

CDR3 nucleotide sequence: TGCGCCAGCAGCTTGTCTGGACGGGGGTTCGGATTCCAAGAGACCCAGTACTTC. Protein sequence: CASSLSGRGFGFQETQYF. The chain couples TRBV5-1 to TRBJ2-5; TRBD2 might be the D (6 bases). Germline V gene sequence: CDR1 SGHRS, CDR2 YFSETQ. The V end was cut by 1 base, the J end by 1 base, with 20 bases between. The CDR3 consists of 18 residues.

In its sample, this clone was seen once. This chain joins TRBV11-2 and TRBJ2-3; TRBD1 is a possible D gene (5 bases). This CDR3 contains 13 residues. Germline assignment: CDR1 SGHAT and CDR2 FQNNGV. V was cut by 0 bases and J by 5 bases, with 6 bases left in between. The CDR3 region has the DNA TGTGCCAGCAGCTTAGAAGGGGAAGATACGCAGTATTTT. It translates to CASSLEGEDTQYF.

The CDR3 region has the DNA TGCGCCAGCAGTGAAGGATTAAGCGGCGAGCAGTACTTC. Encoded protein: CASSEGLSGEQYF. This chain links TRBV10-1 with TRBJ2-7; TRBD2 might be the D (5 bases). CDR3 length: 13 residues. CDR1 is WNHNN and CDR2 is SYGVQD in the germline V gene (reference sequence). V was cut by 3 bases and J by 6 bases, with 12 bases left in between.

The chain combines TRBV6-5 with TRBJ1-2, with a possible D match to TRBD1 (5 bases). Trimming removed 2 bases from V and 8 bases from J, with 12 bases in between. This CDR3 contains 13 residues. Looked up from germline, CDR1 is MNHEY and CDR2 is SVGAGI. CDR3 sequence (DNA): TGTGCCAGCAGTTACGGGGCAACTTGGGGCTACACCTTC. Its translation is CASSYGATWGYTF.

The gene calls are TRBV11-2 and TRBJ1-1; D gene unclear. Deletions cut 1 base from V and 0 bases from J, with 9 bases between. Germline loops: CDR1 SGHAT, CDR2 FQNNGV. This CDR3 contains 15 residues. The CDR3, as DNA: TGTGCCAGCAGCTTAGTCACGGGGATGAACACTGAAGCTTTCTTT. This encodes CASSLVTGMNTEAFF.

The V gene is TRBV5-4, the J gene TRBJ2-3; weak D call: TRBD2 (6 bases). Germline loops: CDR1 SGHNT, CDR2 YYREEE (reference sequence). V was clipped by 0 bases and J by 1 base, with 9 bases between them. There are 15 residues in the CDR3. The CDR3 loop reads CASSLGPSGTDTQYF. The CDR3 nucleotides read TGTGCCAGCAGCTTGGGGCCTAGCGGCACAGATACGCAGTATTTT.

The table lists this clone with a count of one. The chain is built from TRBV30 and TRBJ1-1, with D perhaps TRBD1 (6 bases). CDR1 GTSNPN and CDR2 SVGIG come from the germline V gene (reference sequence). There are 16 residues in the CDR3. The V end was cut by 1 base, the J end by 4 bases, with 19 bases between. The CDR3 sequence is CAWSGIGQLRGTEAFF. DNA for the CDR3: TGTGCCTGGAGTGGGATTGGACAGCTCCGTGGCACTGAAGCTTTCTTT.

The chain links TRBV6-2 or TRBV6-3 to TRBJ1-5; TRBD1 matches at 7 bases. Germline CDR1 MNHEY, CDR2 SVGEGT. This CDR3 spans 15 amino acids. Trimming at V came to 5 bases and at J to 5 bases, leaving 9 bases not matched to a gene. The CDR3 protein is CASSTSDRVDQPQHF. CDR3 in DNA: TGTGCCAGCAGTACTTCCGACAGGGTTGATCAGCCCCAGCATTTT.

In this sample, this clone turned up once. V is TRBV7-8 and J is TRBJ2-2, with 8 bases that match TRBD2. This CDR3 spans 16 amino acids. Trimming took 5 bases from V and 2 from J; bases not matched to a gene: 7. The germline gives CDR1 SGHVS, CDR2 FQNEAQ. Written as DNA, the CDR3 is TGTGCCAGCAGCATAAGGACTAGCATAAACACCGGGGAGCTGTTTTTT. Translated: CASSIRTSINTGELFF.

Only one count was recorded for this clone. The J gene is TRBJ2-3, the V gene TRBV5-1; the match to TRBD2 covers 8 bases. Germline lookup yields CDR1 SGHRS and CDR2 YFSETQ. The CDR3 extends over 18 amino acids. The ends lost 4 bases at V and 2 bases at J; junction bases unmatched: 15. Written as DNA, the CDR3 is TGCGCCAGCAGCCTCCTACCCGGGGGCGGGGGGAACACAGATACGCAGTATTTT. It codes for CASSLLPGGGGNTDTQYF.

The chain is built from TRBV5-1 and TRBJ2-1, with TRBD2 matching 10 bases. Germline V lookup: CDR1 SGHRS, CDR2 YFSETQ. V shed 7 bases, J shed 0 bases, and the junction held 4 bases outside the gene matches. The CDR3 has 15 amino acids. The CDR3 sequence is CASAPSGSSYNEQFF. DNA of the CDR3: TGCGCCAGCGCACCTAGCGGGAGCTCCTACAATGAGCAGTTCTTC.

The chain links TRBV6-1 to TRBJ2-6, with D uncertain. Germline V gene sequence: CDR1 MNHNS, CDR2 SASEGT. V was clipped by 2 bases and J by 4 bases, with 6 bases between them. The CDR3 has 14 residues. The CDR3 DNA sequence: TGTGCCAGCAGTGAATCTCGGGGGGCCAACGTCCTGACTTTC. Translating gives CASSESRGANVLTF.

The V and J genes are TRBV3-1 (or the pseudogene TRBV3-2) and TRBJ1-3; D is unclear. CDR1 and CDR2 (germline): LGHDT, YNNKEL (reference sequence). This CDR3 has 20 residues. V lost 3 bases to trimming and J lost 1 base, with 25 bases between them. CDR3 nucleotide sequence: TGTGCCAGCAGCCACCCGGTTGGTCACACCCCCACAGCTTCTGGAAACACCATATATTTT. Translating it yields CASSHPVGHTPTASGNTIYF.

The CDR3 DNA reads TGTGCCAGCAGCTTAGACGGGGGAGTCACCGGGGAGCTGTTTTTT. As protein: CASSLDGGVTGELFF. V usage is TRBV7-9 and J usage is TRBJ2-2; a possible D gene is TRBD2 (6 bases). This CDR3 spans 15 amino acids. CDR1 is SEHNR and CDR2 is FQNEAQ in the germline V gene (reference sequence). With 1 base removed from V and 4 bases from J, the gap between germline ends came to 10 bases.

The V call is TRBV30, the J call TRBJ1-5, with D perhaps matching TRBD1 (5 bases). V dropped 4 bases and J dropped 4 bases, with 14 bases sitting between them. CDR3 length: 14 amino acids. Germline V lookup: CDR1 GTSNPN, CDR2 SVGIG (reference sequence). The CDR3 loop is CAWTTRQGNQPQHF. Here the CDR3 DNA reads TGTGCCTGGACCACAAGGCAGGGTAATCAGCCCCAGCATTTT.

The chain has TRBV21-1 and TRBJ2-7; TRBD2, the table's D call, lacks a check against the DNA. TRBV21-1 counts as a pseudogene. This CDR3 region has 14 residues. The CDR3: CASSKRGSGDEQYF. The CDR3 DNA follows: TGTGCCAGCAGCAAGCGGGGTAGCGGGGATGAGCAGTACTTC.

The rearrangement joins TRBV6-4 to TRBJ1-2; D possibly corresponds to TRBD1 (5 bases). Trimming cost V 6 bases and J 3 bases, with 11 bases left between them. The germline V gene encodes CDR1 MRHNA and CDR2 SNTAGT. The length of the CDR3 is 13 residues. The CDR3 region has the DNA TGTGCCAGCAGCCCCCAGGGTGACTATGGCTACACCTTC. Encoded protein: CASSPQGDYGYTF.

The chain uses TRBV29-1 and TRBJ2-2; TRBD2 aligns across 10 bases. V dropped 7 bases and J dropped 4; count of bases not matched to a gene: 6. There are 14 residues in the CDR3. Germline V lookup: CDR1 SQVTM, CDR2 ANQGSEA. CDR3 in amino acids: CSAASGSATGELFF. CDR3 nucleotides: TGCAGCGCGGCTAGCGGGAGTGCCACCGGGGAGCTGTTTTTT.

In the case of this clone: The junction shows a germline mismatch at one end, possibly a read error. The V gene is TRBV7-2, the J gene TRBJ1-1, with TRBD1 matching over 7 bases. The germline V gene encodes CDR1 SGHTA and CDR2 FQGNSA. The CDR3 totals 15 residues. CDR3 region: CASSLMPGGNAEAFF. The CDR3 DNA follows: TGTGCCAGCAGCTTAATGCCAGGGGGGAACGCTGAAGCTTTCTTT. The full variable domain, with the rest looked up from reference TRBV7-2 and TRBJ1-1, is GAGVSQSPSNKVTEKGKDVELRCDPISGHTALYWYRQSLGQGLEFLIYFQGNSAPDKSGLPSDRFSAERTGGSVSTLTIQRTQQEDSAVYLCASSLMPGGNAEAFFGQGTRLTVV.

The CDR3 bases are TGTGCCTGGAGTTCGGGACAGTTACCGTACGAGCAGTACTTC. Its protein product is CAWSSGQLPYEQYF. This rearrangement joins TRBV30 to TRBJ2-7; TRBD1 matches at 7 bases. V lost 2 bases to trimming and J lost 4 bases; unmatched junction nucleotides: 8. Germline V lookup: CDR1 GTSNPN, CDR2 SVGIG (reference sequence). CDR3 size: 14 residues.

This clone has a single count. The chain is built from TRBV15 and TRBJ2-5; 9 bases line up with TRBD1. The CDR3 is 14 residues long. Trimming removed 4 bases from V and 7 bases from J; junction bases left unmatched: 7. Looked up from germline, CDR1 is LNHNV and CDR2 is YYDKDF (reference sequence). CDR3 loop: CATSTDRGSVTQYF. CDR3 DNA: TGTGCCACCAGCACCGACAGGGGGTCGGTGACCCAGTACTTC.

This chain links TRBV6-1 with TRBJ2-2, with D maybe TRBD2 (5 bases). Germline V CDR1 and CDR2: MNHNS, SASEGT. The CDR3 has 14 amino acids. V was cut by 1 base and J by 3 bases, with 6 bases left in between. The CDR3 nucleotides read TGTGCCAGCAGTGAAGAGAGGGACACCGGGGAGCTGTTTTTT. Its translation: CASSEERDTGELFF.

This clone was seen a few times. The chain combines TRBV7-9 with TRBJ2-2; 9 positions match TRBD2. The germline CDR1 and CDR2 sequences are SEHNR and FQNEAQ (reference sequence). J was trimmed by 4 bases and V by 4 bases; bases with no gene match: 7. This CDR3 has 16 amino acids. Written as DNA, the CDR3 is TGTGCCAGCAGCTCCGATGCGGGGGGGGTCACCGGGGAGCTGTTTTTT. Protein: CASSSDAGGVTGELFF.

The rearrangement joins TRBV6-5 to TRBJ1-3; D not resolved. There are 15 residues in the CDR3. Germline-derived CDR1 and CDR2 are MNHEY and SVGAGI. V shed 8 bases and J shed 0 bases, with 14 bases lying between them. CDR3 in DNA: TGTGCCAGCCGGGAGACCGGATACTCTGGAAACACCATATATTTT. Protein product: CASRETGYSGNTIYF.

This chain links TRBV19 with TRBJ1-1, with TRBD1 matching 8 bases. Looked up from germline, CDR1 is LNHDA and CDR2 is SQIVND (reference sequence). The junction had 2 bases not matched to a gene; V was cut back by 1 base and J by 1 base. The CDR3 consists of 15 residues. CDR3: CASSIGGQGNTEAFF. CDR3 DNA sequence: TGTGCCAGTAGTATAGGTGGACAGGGGAACACTGAAGCTTTCTTT.